This TCR beta chain was captured in a study of shared clonotypes between healthy human individuals. Recent vaccinations or acute infections were absent in the healthy HIV-negative adult donors. Libraries were prepared by immunoSEQ multiplex PCR; TCRdb keeps only in-frame clonotypes and omits some of them. This repertoire shows approximately 2.4 million clones, around 95% found once; its top ten account for 0.1% to 0.15%. Germline lookup yields CDR1 GTSNPN and CDR2 SVGIG (reference sequence). The ends were cut back, 2 bases at V and 5 bases at J, with 5 bases in the middle. The CDR3 is 11 amino acids.

The sequence was obtained from a man aged 18-30 years in good health. Material: naive CD4+ T cells sorted from blood. Subset described: CD45RA+ positively selected. This chain uses TRBV30 with TRBJ2-3; D remains ambiguous. The CDR3 DNA sequence: TGTGCCTGGAGTAGTGTAGATACGCAGTATTTT. Translated, it gives CAWSSVDTQYF.